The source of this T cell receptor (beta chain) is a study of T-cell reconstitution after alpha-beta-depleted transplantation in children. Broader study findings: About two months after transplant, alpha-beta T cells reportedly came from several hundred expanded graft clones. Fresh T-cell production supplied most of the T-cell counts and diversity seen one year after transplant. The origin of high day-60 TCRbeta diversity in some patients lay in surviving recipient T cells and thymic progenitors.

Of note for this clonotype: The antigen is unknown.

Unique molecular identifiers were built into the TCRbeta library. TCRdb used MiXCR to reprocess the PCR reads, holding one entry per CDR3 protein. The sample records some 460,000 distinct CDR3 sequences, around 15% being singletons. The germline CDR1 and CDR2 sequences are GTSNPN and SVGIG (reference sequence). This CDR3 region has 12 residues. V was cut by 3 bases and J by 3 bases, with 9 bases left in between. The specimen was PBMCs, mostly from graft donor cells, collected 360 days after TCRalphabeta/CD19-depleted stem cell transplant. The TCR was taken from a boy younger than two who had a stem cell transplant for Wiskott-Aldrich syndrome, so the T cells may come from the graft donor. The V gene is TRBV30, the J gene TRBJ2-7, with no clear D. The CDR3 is CAWRVGVYEQYF. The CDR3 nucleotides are TGTGCCTGGAGGGTAGGCGTCTACGAGCAGTACTTC.